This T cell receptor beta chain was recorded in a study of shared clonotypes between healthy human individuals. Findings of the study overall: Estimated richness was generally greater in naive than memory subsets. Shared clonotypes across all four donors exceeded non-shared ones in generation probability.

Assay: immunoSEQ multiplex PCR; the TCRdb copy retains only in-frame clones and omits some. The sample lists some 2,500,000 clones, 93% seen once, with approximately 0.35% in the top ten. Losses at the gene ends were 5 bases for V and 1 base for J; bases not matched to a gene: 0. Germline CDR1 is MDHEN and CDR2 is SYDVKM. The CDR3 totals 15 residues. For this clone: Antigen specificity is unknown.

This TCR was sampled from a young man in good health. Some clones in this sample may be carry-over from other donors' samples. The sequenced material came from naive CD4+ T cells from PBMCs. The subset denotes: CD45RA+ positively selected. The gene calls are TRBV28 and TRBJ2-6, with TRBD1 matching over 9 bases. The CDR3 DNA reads TGTGCCAGCAGTGACAGGGGGTCTGGGGCCAACGTCCTGACTTTC. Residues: CASSDRGSGANVLTF.